The clone carrying this T cell receptor beta chain was seen only once. Its cognate antigen is unknown. Next came a second PCR, run for roughly 6 to 11 cycles, which used a sample-barcoded 5' primer along with a J-beta primer mix. One entry per CDR3 protein, called by TCRdb with MiXCR from the 5' RACE reads. The sample contains hundreds of thousands of distinct CDR3 sequences, more than 20% of which appear only once. This record belongs to a study of blood T cells in healthy people across ages. Findings of the study overall: Researchers report that TCR beta diversity correlated strongly with naive T cell percentage.

Separately, the same data were catalogued under a study of T cells of mothers and their children.

The TCR sequence derives from a boy under 18 in good health. The source material was blood.

DNA for the CDR3: TGTGCCAGCAGTTTGGACCAAATTGAAAAACTGTTTTTT. Translated: CASSLDQIEKLFF. The genes are TRBV12-3 or TRBV12-4 and TRBJ1-4; D ambiguous. Trimming shortened V by 3 bases and J by 7 bases, and 9 bases separated the two germline ends. The CDR3 is 13 residues long.